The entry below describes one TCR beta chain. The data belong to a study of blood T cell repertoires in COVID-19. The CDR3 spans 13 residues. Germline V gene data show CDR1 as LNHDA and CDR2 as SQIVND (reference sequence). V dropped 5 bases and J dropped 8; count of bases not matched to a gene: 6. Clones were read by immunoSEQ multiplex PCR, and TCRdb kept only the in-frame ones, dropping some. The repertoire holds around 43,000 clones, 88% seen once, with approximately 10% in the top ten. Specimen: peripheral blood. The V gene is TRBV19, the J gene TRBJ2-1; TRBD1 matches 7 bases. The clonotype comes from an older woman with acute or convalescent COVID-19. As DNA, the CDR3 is TGTGCCAGTAGTCCACAGGGGTTCGATGAGCAGTTCTTC. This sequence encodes CASSPQGFDEQFF.